A selection of T cell receptor beta chains follows, all from one sample in a study of shared clonotypes between healthy human individuals. The data were produced by immunoSEQ multiplex PCR, yet TCRdb's version contains in-frame clones alone and is incomplete. The repertoire includes more than 1.2 million clones, approximately 98.5% of them detected once, and about 0.35% sits in the top ten. Sequenced input: naive CD4+ T cells sorted from blood. These receptors originate from a man aged 25 to 40 in good health. CDR3s include the opening cysteine and the closing phenylalanine or tryptophan. A D gene is named only where the DNA matches it firmly. A clone size is listed for some rows: how often the clone was seen (once, few, many), or a class if it is expanded.

>once|NA|TRBV27|TRBJ1-2
CASSQRVNYGYTF
TGTGCCAGCAGCCAAAGGGTTAACTATGGCTACACCTTC
>once|NA|TRBV5-1|TRBJ1-2
CASSPQGAGLGLDGYTF
TGCGCCAGCAGCCCACAGGGCGCAGGACTTGGGTTGGATGGCTACACCTTC
>NA|NA|TRBV28|TRBJ2-5
CASSEQGRGETQYF
TGTGCCAGCAGCGAGCAGGGGCGCGGGGAGACCCAGTACTTC
>NA|NA|TRBV29-1|TRBJ2-2
CSVEQPTGVPNTGELFF
TGCAGCGTGGAACAACCGACGGGGGTACCGAACACCGGGGAGCTGTTTTTT
>NA|NA|TRBV6-5|TRBJ2-7
CASSLQGLWEQYF
TGTGCCAGCAGCCTTCAGGGTTTGTGGGAGCAGTACTTC
>NA|NA|TRBV18|TRBJ1-3
CASSPYSGNTIYF
TGTGCCAGCTCACCATACTCTGGAAACACCATATATTTT
>NA|TRBD2|TRBV14|TRBJ2-1
CASSQDSLAGSNEQFF
TGTGCCAGCAGCCAAGATTCCCTAGCGGGGAGCAATGAGCAGTTCTTC
>NA|NA|TRBV28|TRBJ1-5
CASTLGGSPYSNQPQHF
TGTGCCAGCACTCTAGGAGGTTCCCCATATAGCAATCAGCCCCAGCATTTT
>NA|NA|TRBV7-6|TRBJ2-2
CASSPSPGESSTGELFF
TGTGCCAGCAGCCCAAGCCCCGGGGAGTCGAGCACCGGGGAGCTGTTTTTT
>NA|NA|TRBV7-9|TRBJ2-7
CASSFNRVGDHSYEQYF
TGTGCCAGCAGCTTCAACCGGGTAGGGGACCATTCCTACGAGCAGTACTTC
>NA|NA|TRBV4-2|TRBJ1-5
CASSQGGAGHNQPQHF
TGTGCCAGCAGCCAAGGGGGCGCGGGGCACAATCAGCCCCAGCATTTT
>NA|TRBD1|TRBV5-5|TRBJ2-3
CASSSDRGPQDTQYF
TGTGCCAGCAGCTCAGACAGGGGCCCCCAGGATACGCAGTATTTT
>NA|TRBD2|TRBV9|TRBJ2-1
CASSVGTSGSHNEQFF
TGTGCCAGCAGCGTAGGGACTAGCGGGAGTCACAATGAGCAGTTCTTC
>few|NA|TRBV2|TRBJ1-5
CASRSDSNQPQHF
TGTGCCAGCAGGTCGGATAGCAATCAGCCCCAGCATTTT
>NA|TRBD1|TRBV5-1|TRBJ2-5
CASSPGTGSTQETQYF
TGCGCCAGCAGCCCGGGGACAGGGTCGACCCAAGAGACCCAGTACTTC